This T cell receptor (beta chain) was recovered during a study of resident and recirculating memory T cells in vitiligo. Study findings and constraints: No single dominant TCR clone appeared; lesion clonality varied.

The assay was immunoSEQ multiplex PCR, and TCRdb's table has in-frame clones only and misses some. Of around 78,000 clones detected, 92% appear once; the ten largest clones hold about 4.8%. Remarks on this clone: Its antigen remains unidentified.

The CDR3 runs to 15 residues. Germline V gives CDR1 SGHRS, CDR2 YFSETQ. V lost 2 bases and J 0 bases, leaving 11 bases between the germline ends. The sequence was collected from a male donor with vitiligo. Sequenced: blood. The chain employs TRBV5-1 and TRBJ1-1; no clear D gene. The chain's CDR3 is CASSFSGGMNTEAFF. CDR3 in DNA: TGCGCCAGCAGCTTCTCTGGCGGAATGAACACTGAAGCTTTCTTT.